This TCR beta chain was recovered during a study of CD8+ T cells in alopecia areata. Study-level results: Patients displayed less clarity in TCR sharing than mice, a finding possibly related to HLA. Sequence data from scalp samples additionally include resident alphabeta T cells of normal skin. Many expanded lesional clones persisted in scalp and blood during tofacitinib treatment.

V dropped 5 bases and J dropped 7 bases, with 12 bases sitting between them. There are 12 residues in the CDR3. CDR1 is SGHNT, CDR2 YYREEE, per germline (reference sequence). Reverse transcribed after extraction, RNA yielded cDNA as the sequencing template. The data were produced by immunoSEQ multiplex PCR, yet TCRdb's version contains in-frame clones alone and is incomplete. The sample has 150,000 to 200,000 clones, 58% seen once. In the case of this clone: Its antigen is still unknown.

Treatment of the sample: oral pan-JAK inhibitor, 5-10 mg twice daily. Individuals with alopecia areata gave both lesional scalp punch biopsies and peripheral blood for collection. V gene TRBV5-4 combines with J gene TRBJ1-2; tentative D call: TRBD1 (6 bases). The source is a human donor with alopecia areata. The source was CD4+ T cells sorted from blood, collected at week 24, from a patient treated with tofacitinib. For the CDR3, the DNA is TGTGCCAGCAGACAGGGCTCACGTGGCTACACCTTC. Protein: CASRQGSRGYTF.